A selection of T cell receptor beta chains follows, all from one sample in a study of T cells after posttransplantation cyclophosphamide. Data came from immunoSEQ multiplex PCR; TCRdb stores just in-frame clones and leaves some out. The repertoire yields 40,000 to 60,000 clones, none seen only once; the top ten contain 2% to 2.5%. The sequenced material came from PBMCs. Receptors were obtained from a man aged 35 to 55 in good health, CMV-negative, and a related stem cell transplant donor. Both conserved end residues are part of each CDR3. Each record gives: D gene, V gene, clone size, J gene, CDR3 protein, CDR3 DNA. The D gene is left open where the match is weak. Size is stated as once, few or many counts, or a class when the clone is expanded.

NA	TRBV5-1	many	TRBJ2-7	CASSAVGAGDEQYF	TGCGCCAGCAGCGCGGTAGGCGCCGGGGACGAGCAGTACTTC
TRBD1	TRBV6-5	many	TRBJ1-4	CASSYSSQGAMVKLFF	TGTGCCAGCAGTTACTCCTCACAGGGGGCAATGGTAAAACTGTTTTTT
NA	TRBV4-3	many	TRBJ1-1	CASSQEGGAASNTEAFF	TGCGCCAGCAGCCAAGAGGGGGGGGCTGCGTCCAACACTGAAGCTTTCTTT
NA	TRBV6-6	few	TRBJ2-7	CASRKTGVSYEQYF	TGTGCCAGCAGAAAGACAGGTGTCTCCTACGAGCAGTACTTC
TRBD1	TRBV6-4	medium-sized	TRBJ2-2	CASSDGQDTGELFF	TGTGCCAGCAGTGACGGACAGGACACCGGGGAGCTGTTTTTT
NA	TRBV28	many	TRBJ1-2	CASRPSGLYGYTF	TGTGCCAGCAGGCCTTCAGGCCTCTATGGCTACACCTTC
NA	TRBV7-3	many	TRBJ2-7	CASSLQDSYEQYF	TGTGCCAGCAGCTTACAGGACTCCTACGAGCAGTACTTC
NA	TRBV28	many	TRBJ2-7	CASSFRGYEQYF	TGTGCCAGCAGTTTCAGGGGTTACGAGCAGTACTTC
NA	TRBV7-8	many	TRBJ2-1	CASSSGDFSYNEQFF	TGTGCCAGCAGCTCCGGGGACTTCTCCTACAATGAGCAGTTCTTC
NA	TRBV27	many	TRBJ1-1	CASRLGPNTEAFF	TGTGCCAGCAGACTAGGACCGAACACTGAAGCTTTCTTT
NA	TRBV29-1	many	TRBJ1-5	CSVEVREGQPQHF	TGCAGCGTTGAAGTCAGGGAGGGTCAGCCCCAGCATTTT
NA	TRBV28	many	TRBJ1-4	CGVEGRGYGKLFF	TGTGGGGTCGAGGGCAGGGGCTACGGAAAACTGTTTTTT
TRBD2	TRBV7-8	few	TRBJ2-5	CASSLSGREDETQYF	TGTGCCAGCAGCTTGTCTGGACGGGAGGACGAGACCCAGTACTTC
TRBD2	TRBV5-6	many	TRBJ2-1	CASSPTSGRVSSYNEQFF	TGTGCCAGCAGCCCGACTAGCGGGAGGGTCAGCTCCTACAATGAGCAGTTCTTC
NA	TRBV5-1	many	TRBJ1-1	CASSFAQINTEAFF	TGCGCCAGCAGCTTCGCACAGATCAACACTGAAGCTTTCTTT
TRBD1	TRBV13	many	TRBJ2-2	CASSGDRASVGTGELFF	TGTGCCAGCAGCGGGGACAGGGCCTCCGTTGGCACCGGGGAGCTGTTTTTT
TRBD1	TRBV2	many	TRBJ1-2	CASSPRGRSSDGYTF	TGTGCCAGCAGTCCCAGGGGGAGGTCGTCGGATGGCTACACCTTC
NA	TRBV19	few	TRBJ2-3	CASQLRGPSTDTQYF	TGTGCCAGTCAGCTAAGGGGCCCAAGCACAGATACGCAGTATTTT
TRBD2	TRBV2	many	TRBJ2-2	CASSEGLAGAWSGELFF	TGTGCCAGCAGTGAGGGACTAGCGGGAGCCTGGTCCGGGGAGCTGTTTTTT
TRBD1	TRBV10-1	many	TRBJ1-3	CASSRDREEDGNTIYF	TGCGCCAGCAGTCGGGACAGGGAGGAAGATGGAAACACCATATATTTT
NA	TRBV9	many	TRBJ2-7	CASSAGGGLGYEQYF	TGTGCCAGCAGCGCAGGGGGAGGTTTGGGATACGAGCAGTACTTC
NA	TRBV14	many	TRBJ2-5	CASSQRTTQETQYF	TGTGCCAGCAGCCAACGGACTACCCAAGAGACCCAGTACTTC
TRBD2	TRBV7-9	many	TRBJ2-7	CASSINPGTSGIEEQYF	TGTGCCAGCAGCATTAACCCGGGGACTAGCGGGATTGAGGAGCAGTACTTC